The source of this T cell receptor beta chain is a study of blood T cell repertoires in COVID-19. For the study at large: Samples came from the United States, Italy and Spain, spanning acute and convalescent COVID-19. PBMCs, B-cell-depleted T cells, or T cells were the source of the cDNA or gDNA that made up the material.

Per the original data handling: It was from reference gene primer amplification that nucleated cell counts were estimated. Sequencing was performed with immunoSEQ multiplex PCR; in TCRdb, only in-frame clones are kept and a portion is missing. The V and J calls and clone size were taken over from that table, and D and trimming were inferred from the DNA. The sample lists around 64,000 clones, 87% occurring once. Trimming took 1 base from V and 2 from J, leaving 9 bases between them. The CDR3 runs 15 residues. Germline V CDR1 and CDR2: SGHAT, FQNNGV. The source of this sequence is a woman aged 18-29 years with acute or convalescent COVID-19. Material for sequencing was peripheral blood. J is TRBJ2-1 and V is TRBV11-2; D not resolved. The CDR3 sequence: CASSLGAAPYNEQFF. As DNA, the CDR3 is TGTGCCAGCAGCTTAGGGGCAGCACCCTACAATGAGCAGTTCTTC.